The source of this TCR beta chain is a study of blood T cells in healthy people across ages. Turning to the study itself: Per two T cells, about one barcoded beta molecule was captured through template switching.

The CDR3 is 15 amino acids. CDR1 is MGHRA and CDR2 is YSYEKL in the germline V gene. The trim removed 3 bases at V and 3 bases at J, leaving 1 base unmatched. PCR was performed a second time for roughly 7 to 12 cycles using a sample-barcoded 5' primer and a J-beta primer mix. Each cDNA molecule, via a template-switch adaptor with 12 random nucleotides, was tagged. TCRdb processed the 5' RACE reads anew with MiXCR; each CDR3 protein has one entry. This table holds over 1,300,000 distinct CDR3 sequences, approximately 59% found once. The chain couples TRBV4-1 to TRBJ2-1; the match to TRBD2 covers 11 bases. The sequence was obtained from a man in his late teens or twenties in good health. Sequenced sample: blood. The CDR3 spells CASSHSGGDYNEQFF. The CDR3, as DNA: TGCGCCAGCAGCCATAGCGGGGGGGACTACAATGAGCAGTTCTTC.